Shown below are 15 T cell receptor beta chains from a single sample sequenced in a study of molecular identifiers for immune sequencing clone quantification. TCRdb redid the calling of the PCR reads with MiXCR, one entry per CDR3 protein. In the table there are under 600,000 distinct CDR3 sequences, roughly 26% of which are singletons. The sample was naive CD8+ T cells from blood, with Jurkat cell RNA spiked in. The subset here: FACS-sorted CD8+CD4-CCR7+CD45RA+ naive T cells. The receptors stem from a human donor in good health. Some libraries in this study had Jurkat cell RNA spiked in.

The chain has TRBV27 and TRBJ2-5; D is uncertain. Germline V gene sequence: CDR1 MNHEY, CDR2 SMNVEV (reference sequence). Trimming removed 3 bases from V and 5 bases from J, with 13 bases in between. The CDR3 extends over 14 amino acids. Here the CDR3 reads CASSLYGIVETQYF. The CDR3 nucleotides are TGTGCCAGCAGTTTGTACGGCATCGTGGAGACCCAGTACTTC.

This clonotype occurred many times. The V call is TRBV18, the J call TRBJ2-3; 9 nucleotides align to TRBD2. In germline, CDR1 is KGHSH, CDR2 LQKENI. Losses at the gene ends were 3 bases for V and 1 base for J; bases not matched to a gene: 20. There are 21 residues in the CDR3. CDR3 DNA sequence: TGTGCCAGCTCACCGAGGAGGACAGAGCCAAATCGACTAGCGGGCACAGATACGCAGTATTTT. Its protein product is CASSPRRTEPNRLAGTDTQYF.

The chain uses TRBV20-1 and TRBJ2-2; D is tentatively TRBD1 or TRBD2 (5 bases each). Per the germline V gene, CDR1 is DFQATT and CDR2 is SNEGSKA (reference sequence). The CDR3 has 15 amino acids. V gave up 6 bases and J gave up 1 base, with 15 bases separating them. In DNA form, the CDR3 reads TGCAGTGCCAAGCCGGGACGGATGAACACCGGGGAGCTGTTTTTT. Residues: CSAKPGRMNTGELFF.

This clonotype has at least ten counts. The gene calls are TRBV7-9 and TRBJ2-7; D uncertain. The CDR3 totals 14 residues. The germline V gene encodes CDR1 SEHNR and CDR2 FQNEAQ (reference sequence). The V end was cut by 1 base, the J end by 1 base, with 8 bases between. The CDR3 nucleotides read TGTGCCAGCAGCTTAGAGAGTCGGTCCTACGAGCAGTACTTC. This sequence encodes CASSLESRSYEQYF.

In its sample, this clonotype was seen a few times. The V and J genes are TRBV5-6 and TRBJ2-1; the D gene is possibly TRBD1 (6 bases). CDR3 length: 12 residues. The germline gives CDR1 SGHDT, CDR2 YYEEEE. Trimming removed 3 bases from V and 9 bases from J, with 10 bases in between. As DNA, the CDR3 is TGTGCCAGCAGCTACTACAGGGCTGAGCAGTTCTTC. This encodes CASSYYRAEQFF.

This rearrangement joins TRBV4-1 to TRBJ2-3; D is possibly TRBD1 or TRBD2 (5 bases each). CDR3 size: 16 residues. Per the germline V gene, CDR1 is MGHRA and CDR2 is YSYEKL. Trimming removed 1 base at V and 2 bases at J, with 13 bases between. The chain's CDR3 is CASSQVGGTPTDTQYF. The CDR3 DNA sequence: TGCGCCAGCAGCCAAGTTGGGGGAACCCCCACAGATACGCAGTATTTT.

The chain couples TRBV2 to TRBJ1-2, with D uncertain. Germline V gene sequence: CDR1 SNHLY, CDR2 FYNNEI. The CDR3 runs 15 residues. V shed 4 bases and J shed 3 bases, with 15 bases lying between them. CDR3 sequence: CASSGGSRLDYGYTF. The CDR3 DNA sequence: TGTGCCAGCAGTGGTGGTTCTCGTTTAGACTATGGCTACACCTTC.

This clonotype was picked up a small number of times. J is TRBJ1-4 and V is TRBV7-9; 10 nucleotides align to TRBD1. The V and J ends lost 2 bases and 6 bases, in that order; junction bases with no gene match: 3. Germline CDR1 and CDR2: SEHNR and FQNEAQ (reference sequence). The CDR3 sequence is 15 residues long. The CDR3 is CASSLFGTGDEKLFF. CDR3 sequence (DNA): TGTGCCAGCAGCTTATTCGGGACAGGGGATGAAAAACTGTTTTTT.

This clonotype has only a few counts. The chain combines TRBV4-1 with TRBJ2-1; 9 positions agree with TRBD2. In germline, CDR1 is MGHRA, CDR2 YSYEKL. The CDR3 runs to 16 residues. J was trimmed by 5 bases and V by 0 bases; bases with no gene match: 5. This CDR3 is CASSQDGGGVNNEQFF. DNA for the CDR3: TGCGCCAGCAGCCAAGATGGCGGGGGGGTTAACAATGAGCAGTTCTTC.

Notes on this clonotype: The junction departs from germline at one end; a sequencing error may be responsible. The chain is built from TRBV12-3 or TRBV12-4 and TRBJ2-1; either TRBD1 or TRBD2 may supply D (6 bases each). The CDR3 has 15 residues. Written as DNA, the CDR3 is TGTGCCAGCAGTTTTATAGGGGGGTCCTACAAGGAGCAGTTCTTC. Translation gives CASSFIGGSYKEQFF.

V gene TRBV19 combines with J gene TRBJ2-3; D is possibly TRBD2 (6 bases). Trimming cost V 8 bases and J 1 base, with 10 bases left between them. The CDR3 runs 13 residues. Germline V gene sequence: CDR1 LNHDA, CDR2 SQIVND (reference sequence). The CDR3 DNA reads TGTGCCAGTCGCCCGGGAGGCACAGATACGCAGTATTTT. Translating it yields CASRPGGTDTQYF.

With regard to this clonotype: Being one base from a much bigger clone, this may be a read error. This chain connects TRBV20-1 to TRBJ2-7; no clear D. Trimming removed 0 bases at V and 3 bases at J, with 15 bases between. Germline V CDR1 and CDR2: DFQATT, SNEGSKA (reference sequence). This CDR3 is built from 15 residues. For the CDR3, the DNA is TGCAGTGCTAGAGACCTAGAGGAACCGCACTACGAGCAGTACTTC. This codes for CSARDLEEPHYEQYF.

V and J are TRBV19 and TRBJ2-2, with 9 bases identical to TRBD2. Germline CDR1 LNHDA, CDR2 SQIVND (reference sequence). CDR3 length equals 14 residues. J was trimmed by 4 bases and V by 8 bases; bases with no gene match: 5. The CDR3 DNA follows: TGTGCCAGTGCGGGAGGGTTAGGCACCGGGGAGCTGTTTTTT. It is translated as CASAGGLGTGELFF.

This clonotype has a handful of counts. The chain employs TRBV7-3 and TRBJ1-2; 8 bases are shared with TRBD1. This CDR3 has 14 residues. CDR1 and CDR2 from the germline V gene are SGHTA and FQGTGA. V lost 5 bases, J lost 8 bases, and 10 bases stayed unmatched. The CDR3 sequence: CASSQTGAVEGYTF. The CDR3 DNA is TGTGCCAGCAGCCAGACAGGGGCTGTAGAGGGCTACACCTTC. The full variable domain, with the rest looked up from reference TRBV7-3 and TRBJ1-2, is GAGVSQTPSNKVTEKGKYVELRCDPISGHTALYWYRQSLGQGPEFLIYFQGTGAADDSGLPNDRFFAVRPEGSVSTLKIQRTERGDSAVYLCASSQTGAVEGYTFGSGTRLTVV.

V usage is TRBV6-1 and J usage is TRBJ1-4; TRBD1 matches at 8 bases. Germline lookup yields CDR1 MNHNS and CDR2 SASEGT. Losses at the gene ends were 1 base for V and 0 bases for J; bases not matched to a gene: 10. The CDR3 runs to 19 residues. The CDR3 DNA reads as TGTGCCAGCAGTGAAGATCTTTGGCAGGGGGCCTCAACTAATGAAAAACTGTTTTTT. Amino acids: CASSEDLWQGASTNEKLFF.